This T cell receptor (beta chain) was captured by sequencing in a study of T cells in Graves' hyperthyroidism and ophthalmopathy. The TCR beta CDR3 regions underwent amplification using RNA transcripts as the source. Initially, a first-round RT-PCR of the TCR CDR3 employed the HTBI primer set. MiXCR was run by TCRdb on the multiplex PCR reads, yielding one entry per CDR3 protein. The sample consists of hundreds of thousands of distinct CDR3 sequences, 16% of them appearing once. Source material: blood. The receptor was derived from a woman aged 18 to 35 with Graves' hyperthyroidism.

The CDR3 region is CASSLDPDPNSPLHF. CDR3 sequence (DNA): TGTGCCAGCAGCTTGGACCCTGACCCTAATTCACCCCTCCACTTT. V and J are TRBV7-2 and TRBJ1-6; no clear D gene. The germline V gene has CDR1 SGHTA and CDR2 FQGNSA. Trimming stripped 3 bases from V and 6 bases from J, with 12 bases between. CDR3 length: 15 amino acids.